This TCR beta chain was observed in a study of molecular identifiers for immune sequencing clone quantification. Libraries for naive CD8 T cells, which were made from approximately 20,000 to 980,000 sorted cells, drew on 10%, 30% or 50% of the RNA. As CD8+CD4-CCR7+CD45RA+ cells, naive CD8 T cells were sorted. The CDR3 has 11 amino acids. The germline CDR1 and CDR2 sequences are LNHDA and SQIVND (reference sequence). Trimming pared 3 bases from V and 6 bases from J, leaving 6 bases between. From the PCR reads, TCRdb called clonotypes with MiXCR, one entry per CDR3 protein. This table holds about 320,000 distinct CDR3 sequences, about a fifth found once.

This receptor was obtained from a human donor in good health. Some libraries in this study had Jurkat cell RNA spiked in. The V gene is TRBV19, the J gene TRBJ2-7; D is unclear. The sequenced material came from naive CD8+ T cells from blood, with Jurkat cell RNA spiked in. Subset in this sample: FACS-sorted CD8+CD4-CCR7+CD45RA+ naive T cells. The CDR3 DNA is TGTGCCAGTAGTATTGGGGTCGAGCAGTACTTC. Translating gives CASSIGVEQYF. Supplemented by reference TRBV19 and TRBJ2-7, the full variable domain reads DGGITQSPKYLFRKEGQNVTLSCEQNLNHDAMYWYRQDPGQGLRLIYYSQIVNDFQKGDIAEGYSVSREKKESFPLTVTSAQKNPTAFYLCASSIGVEQYFGPGTRLTVT.